Described below is a single TCR beta chain sequence and its context. Its specificity is not known. Trimming took 4 bases from V and 0 from J, leaving 11 bases between them. This CDR3 has 15 residues. The germline V gene encodes CDR1 SGDLS and CDR2 YYNGEE. The sample comes from a study of T cell responses to AZD1222 COVID-19 vaccine. Notes on the study in general: Clonal diversity was possibly underestimated, and white British individuals and females predominated among donors.

The protocol was immunoSEQ multiplex PCR, while the TCRdb copy is restricted to in-frame clones and leaves out a portion. Of about 180,000 clones in the sample, 70% to 90% were seen once. The rearrangement uses TRBV9 and TRBJ1-3, with D perhaps matching TRBD1 (5 bases). This clonotype was sampled from an adult in good health. The sample consisted of peripheral blood, taken on day 0 of AZD1222 vaccination. The CDR3 is CASSSPDNSGNTIYF. The CDR3 nucleotides are TGTGCCAGCAGCTCGCCGGACAACTCTGGAAACACCATATATTTT.